This T cell receptor (beta chain) originates from a study of lymphopenia after photon versus proton radiotherapy (dated by TCRdb to the late 2010s). Regarding the complete study: The study compared the immunological effects of photon versus proton radiation therapy in patients with gastrointestinal tumors who developed high-grade lymphopenia. The study aimed to characterize how the two radiation modalities differ in their impact on the immune system. A cohort of about 22 patients with gastrointestinal tumors who received either photon or proton therapy and subsequently developed lymphopenia was included.

In the case of this clone: No antigen is known for it. No much larger clone exists at a distance of one base, and base qualities are not known.

The method behind the library was the immunoSEQ multiplex PCR assay. Alongside multiparametric flow cytometry, deep sequencing of rearranged TCR beta loci was used to profile the T cell repertoires. TCRdb retrieved this table from immuneACCESS and kept in-frame rearrangements only. Not all clones are present; in checked studies, unresolved V genes account for under half, and no reason is known for the remainder. For this sample the table gives around 18,000 clones, of which 88% were detected only once. The top ten clonotypes cover approximately 9.1% of the sample. Counted from cysteine to phenylalanine, this CDR3 has 17 amino acids. The DNA shown is the 51-base CDR3, in frame from base 1. V loses 5 bases of germline sequence and J loses 0 bases, and the interval between the two ends is 14 bases. For CDR1 and CDR2, the germline V gene lists SGHAT and FQNNGV. Points the paper makes about the study in general: Proton-treated patients stayed relatively stable during treatment, while photon-treated patients lost naive T cells and TCR diversity and gained effector/memory populations. The survival association was assessed only in patients who died, and better survival with proton therapy was presented by the authors as a possibility rather than a demonstrated result. After the lymphocyte count nadir, repertoires from photon-treated patients showed oligoclonal expansion, particularly of CD8+ Temra cells, and this expansion drove the decline in diversity. Across the cohort, among patients who died, a greater drop in TCR diversity after the nadir was inversely correlated with overall survival time.

The sequenced sample was peripheral blood, obtained from a patient treated with proton-based radiotherapy. This receptor chain uses TRBV11-2 and TRBJ1-6, with the D gene too uncertain to name. The source is a man aged 65-85 years with pancreatic cancer. At the DNA level, the sequence is TGTGCCAGCAGCCTGCTCTTTTCCAGCTCCTATAATTCACCCCTCCACTTT. This codes for CASSLLFSSSYNSPLHF.